This T cell receptor beta chain was retrieved from a study of T cell responses to AZD1222 COVID-19 vaccine. Deletions cut 4 bases from V and 2 bases from J, with 14 bases between. From germline, CDR1 is MNHEY and CDR2 SVGAGI. The CDR3 consists of 15 residues. Assay used: immunoSEQ multiplex PCR; TCRdb lists only in-frame clones, some missing. The data hold about 170,000 clones, with 85% to 90% observed a single time. Regarding this clone: The antigen remains unidentified.

Notes on the study in general: Donors were mostly white British, more females; clonal diversity possibly underestimated. Unmutated regions of variants are reportedly targeted by nearly half of spike-specific TCRs.

V usage is TRBV6-5 and J usage is TRBJ1-1; D is ambiguous. This sequence originates from an adult in good health. The sequenced sample was peripheral blood, obtained on day 0 of AZD1222 vaccination. The CDR3 loop reads CASSFGSTFNTEAFF. The CDR3 bases are TGTGCCAGCAGTTTCGGTTCGACCTTCAACACTGAAGCTTTCTTT.